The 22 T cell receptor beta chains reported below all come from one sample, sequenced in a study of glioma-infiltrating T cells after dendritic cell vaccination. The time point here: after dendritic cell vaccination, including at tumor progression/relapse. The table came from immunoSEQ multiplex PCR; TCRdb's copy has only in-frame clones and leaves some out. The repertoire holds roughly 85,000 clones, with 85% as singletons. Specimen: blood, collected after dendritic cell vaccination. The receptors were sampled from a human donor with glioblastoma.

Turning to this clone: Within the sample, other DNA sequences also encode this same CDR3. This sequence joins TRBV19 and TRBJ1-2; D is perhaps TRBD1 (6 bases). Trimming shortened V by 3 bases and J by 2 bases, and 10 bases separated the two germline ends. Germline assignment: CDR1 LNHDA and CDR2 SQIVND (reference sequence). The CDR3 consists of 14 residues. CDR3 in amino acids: CASSIGGANYGYTF. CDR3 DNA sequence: TGTGCCAGTAGTATTGGGGGGGCGAACTATGGCTACACCTTC. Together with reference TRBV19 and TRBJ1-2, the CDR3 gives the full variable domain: DGGITQSPKYLFRKEGQNVTLSCEQNLNHDAMYWYRQDPGQGLRLIYYSQIVNDFQKGDIAEGYSVSREKKESFPLTVTSAQKNPTAFYLCASSIGGANYGYTFGSGTRLTVV.

The CDR3 region is CASLSGGLTDTQYF. CDR3 nucleotide sequence: TGCGCCAGCCTTAGCGGGGGGCTCACAGATACGCAGTATTTT. V gene TRBV5-1 combines with J gene TRBJ2-3; 10 bases map to TRBD2. The V and J ends lost 7 bases and 2 bases, in that order; junction bases with no gene match: 4. Germline values: CDR1 SGHRS, CDR2 YFSETQ. The CDR3 runs 14 residues.

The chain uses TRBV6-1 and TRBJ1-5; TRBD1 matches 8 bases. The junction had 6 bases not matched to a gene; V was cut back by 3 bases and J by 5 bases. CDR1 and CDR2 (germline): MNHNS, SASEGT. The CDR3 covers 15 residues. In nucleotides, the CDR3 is TGTGCCAGCAGTGACATGGACAGGGCCCATCAGCCCCAGCATTTT. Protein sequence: CASSDMDRAHQPQHF.

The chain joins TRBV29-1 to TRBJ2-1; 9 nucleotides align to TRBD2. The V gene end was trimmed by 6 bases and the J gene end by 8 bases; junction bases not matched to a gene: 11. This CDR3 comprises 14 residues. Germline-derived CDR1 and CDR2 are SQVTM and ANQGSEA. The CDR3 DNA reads TGCAGCGTGGTGGGTCGCGGGAGGGTCTATGAGCAGTTCTTC. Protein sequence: CSVVGRGRVYEQFF.

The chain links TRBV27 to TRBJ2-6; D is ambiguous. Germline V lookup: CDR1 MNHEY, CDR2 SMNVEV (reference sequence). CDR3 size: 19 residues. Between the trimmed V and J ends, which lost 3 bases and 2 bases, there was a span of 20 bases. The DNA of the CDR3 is TGTGCCAGCAGTTTTACGGGTTCATTGACTCCGGCTGGGGCCAACGTCCTGACTTTC. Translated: CASSFTGSLTPAGANVLTF. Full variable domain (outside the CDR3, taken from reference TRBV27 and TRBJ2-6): EAQVTQNPRYLITVTGKKLTVTCSQNMNHEYMSWYRQDPGLGLRQIYYSMNVEVTDKGDVPEGYKVSRKEKRNFPLILESPSPNQTSLYFCASSFTGSLTPAGANVLTFGAGSRLTVL.

The CDR3 nucleotides are TGCAGAACTCCCGGGACAGGGCGGGTTGGGGAGCTGTTTTTT. The encoded protein is CRTPGTGRVGELFF. The chain couples TRBV29-1 to TRBJ2-2, with 9 bases matching TRBD1. The CDR3 extends over 14 amino acids. Germline CDR1 SQVTM, CDR2 ANQGSEA.

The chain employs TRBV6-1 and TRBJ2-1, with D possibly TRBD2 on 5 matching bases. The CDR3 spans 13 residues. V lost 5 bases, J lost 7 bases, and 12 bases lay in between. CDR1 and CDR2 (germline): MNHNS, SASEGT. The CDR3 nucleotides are TGTGCCAGCAGTCGGGGAGATGAGAATGAGCAGTTCTTC. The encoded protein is CASSRGDENEQFF.

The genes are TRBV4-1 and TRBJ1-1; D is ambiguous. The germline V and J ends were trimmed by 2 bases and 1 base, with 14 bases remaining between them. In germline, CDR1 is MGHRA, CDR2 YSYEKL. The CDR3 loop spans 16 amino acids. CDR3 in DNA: TGCGCCAGCAGCCAAATACTGGAGGGCGGGAACACTGAAGCTTTCTTT. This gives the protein CASSQILEGGNTEAFF.

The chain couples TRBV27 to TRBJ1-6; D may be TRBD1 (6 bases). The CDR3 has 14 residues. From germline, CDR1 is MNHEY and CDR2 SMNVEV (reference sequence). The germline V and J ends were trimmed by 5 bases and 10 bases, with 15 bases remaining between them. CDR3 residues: CASSPGTFGSPLHF. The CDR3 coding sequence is TGTGCCAGCAGTCCCGGGACATTTGGGTCACCCCTCCACTTT.

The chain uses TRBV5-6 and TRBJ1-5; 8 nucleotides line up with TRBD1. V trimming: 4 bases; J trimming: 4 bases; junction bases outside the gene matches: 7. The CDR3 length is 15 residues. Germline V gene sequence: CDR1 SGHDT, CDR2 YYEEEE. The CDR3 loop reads CASSTGTGWNQPQHF. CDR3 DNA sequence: TGTGCCAGCAGCACCGGGACAGGTTGGAATCAGCCCCAGCATTTT.

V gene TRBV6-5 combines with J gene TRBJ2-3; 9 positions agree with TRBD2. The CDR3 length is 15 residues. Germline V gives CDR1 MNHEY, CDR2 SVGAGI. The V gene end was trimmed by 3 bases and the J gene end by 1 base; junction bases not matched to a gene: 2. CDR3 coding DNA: TGTGCCAGCAGTTATGGGACTAGCCGCACAGATACGCAGTATTTT. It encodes CASSYGTSRTDTQYF.

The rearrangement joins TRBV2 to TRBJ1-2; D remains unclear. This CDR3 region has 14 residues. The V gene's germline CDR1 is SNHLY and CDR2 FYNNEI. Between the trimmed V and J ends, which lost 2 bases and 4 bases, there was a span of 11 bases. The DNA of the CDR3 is TGTGCCAGCAGTGAAAGCAGGAGGCTCTATGGCTACACCTTC. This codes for CASSESRRLYGYTF.

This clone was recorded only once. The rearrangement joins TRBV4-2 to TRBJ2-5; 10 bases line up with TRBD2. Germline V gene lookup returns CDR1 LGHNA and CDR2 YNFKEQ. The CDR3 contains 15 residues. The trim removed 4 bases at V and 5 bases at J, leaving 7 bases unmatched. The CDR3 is CASSPQTSGFETQYF. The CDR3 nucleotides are TGTGCCAGCAGCCCCCAGACTAGCGGGTTTGAGACCCAGTACTTC.

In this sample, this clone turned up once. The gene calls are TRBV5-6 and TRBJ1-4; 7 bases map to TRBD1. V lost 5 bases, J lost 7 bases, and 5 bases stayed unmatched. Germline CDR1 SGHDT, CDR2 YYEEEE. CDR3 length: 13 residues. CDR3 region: CASRMTGSEKLFF. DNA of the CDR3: TGTGCCAGCAGGATGACAGGGAGTGAAAAACTGTTTTTT.

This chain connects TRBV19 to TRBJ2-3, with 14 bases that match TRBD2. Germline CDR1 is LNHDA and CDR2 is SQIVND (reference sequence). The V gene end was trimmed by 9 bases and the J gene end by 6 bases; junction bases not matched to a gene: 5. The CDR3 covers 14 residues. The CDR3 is CASRLAGGQDTQYF. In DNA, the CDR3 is TGTGCCAGCAGACTAGCGGGGGGGCAGGATACGCAGTATTTT. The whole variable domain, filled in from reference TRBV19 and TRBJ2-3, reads DGGITQSPKYLFRKEGQNVTLSCEQNLNHDAMYWYRQDPGQGLRLIYYSQIVNDFQKGDIAEGYSVSREKKESFPLTVTSAQKNPTAFYLCASRLAGGQDTQYFGPGTRLTVL.

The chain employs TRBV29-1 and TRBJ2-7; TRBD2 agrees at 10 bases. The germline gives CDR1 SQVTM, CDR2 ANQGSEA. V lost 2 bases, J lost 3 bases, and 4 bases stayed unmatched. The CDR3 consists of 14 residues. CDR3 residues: CSVERLAGVYEQYF. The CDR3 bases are TGCAGCGTTGAACGCCTAGCGGGAGTCTACGAGCAGTACTTC.

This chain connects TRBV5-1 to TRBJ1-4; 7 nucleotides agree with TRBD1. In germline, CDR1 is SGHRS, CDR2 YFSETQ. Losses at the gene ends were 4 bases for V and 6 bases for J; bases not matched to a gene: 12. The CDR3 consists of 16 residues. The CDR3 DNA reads TGCGCCAGCAGCGAGGACAGGCCCACCGGTCATGAAAAACTGTTTTTT. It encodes CASSEDRPTGHEKLFF.

In DNA, the CDR3 is TGTGTCCTTAGCCGTACTCCCTACGAGCAGTACTTC. It specifies CVLSRTPYEQYF. The J gene is TRBJ2-7, the V gene TRBV19; D is unclear. Per the germline V gene, CDR1 is LNHDA and CDR2 is SQIVND (reference sequence). The CDR3 is 12 residues long. Full variable domain (remainder filled in from reference TRBV19 and TRBJ2-7): DGGITQSPKYLFRKEGQNVTLSCEQNLNHDAMYWYRQDPGQGLRLIYYSQIVNDFQKGDIAEGYSVSREKKESFPLTVTSAQKNPTAFYLCVLSRTPYEQYFGPGTRLTVT.

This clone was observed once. CDR3 amino acids: CASSLEAGPNEKLFF. In nucleotides, the CDR3 is TGTGCCAGCAGCTTGGAGGCAGGCCCTAATGAAAAACTGTTTTTT. J is TRBJ1-4 and V is TRBV5-6; D ambiguous. The germline CDR1 and CDR2 sequences are SGHDT and YYEEEE. The CDR3 spans 15 residues. V lost 0 bases to trimming and J lost 3 bases, with 9 bases between them.

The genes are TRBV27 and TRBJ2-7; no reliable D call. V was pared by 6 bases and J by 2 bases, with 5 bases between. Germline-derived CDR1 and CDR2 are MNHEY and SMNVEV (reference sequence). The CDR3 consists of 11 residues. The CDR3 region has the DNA TGTGCCAGCAGCGGTGCCTACGAGCAGTACTTC. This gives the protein CASSGAYEQYF.

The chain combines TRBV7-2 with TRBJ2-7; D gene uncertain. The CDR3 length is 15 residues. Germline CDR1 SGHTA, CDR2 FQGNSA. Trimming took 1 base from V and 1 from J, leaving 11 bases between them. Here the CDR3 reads CASSLGSQNSYEQYF. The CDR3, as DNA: TGTGCCAGCAGCTTAGGGAGCCAAAATTCCTACGAGCAGTACTTC. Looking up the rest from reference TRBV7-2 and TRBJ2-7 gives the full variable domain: GAGVSQSPSNKVTEKGKDVELRCDPISGHTALYWYRQSLGQGLEFLIYFQGNSAPDKSGLPSDRFSAERTGGSVSTLTIQRTQQEDSAVYLCASSLGSQNSYEQYFGPGTRLTVT.

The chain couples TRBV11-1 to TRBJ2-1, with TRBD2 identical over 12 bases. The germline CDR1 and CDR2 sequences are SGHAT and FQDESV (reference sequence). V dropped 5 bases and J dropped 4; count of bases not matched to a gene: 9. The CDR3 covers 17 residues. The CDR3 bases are TGTGCCAGCAGCCCTCGGACTAGCGGGACCCGTTACAATGAGCAGTTCTTC. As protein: CASSPRTSGTRYNEQFF.